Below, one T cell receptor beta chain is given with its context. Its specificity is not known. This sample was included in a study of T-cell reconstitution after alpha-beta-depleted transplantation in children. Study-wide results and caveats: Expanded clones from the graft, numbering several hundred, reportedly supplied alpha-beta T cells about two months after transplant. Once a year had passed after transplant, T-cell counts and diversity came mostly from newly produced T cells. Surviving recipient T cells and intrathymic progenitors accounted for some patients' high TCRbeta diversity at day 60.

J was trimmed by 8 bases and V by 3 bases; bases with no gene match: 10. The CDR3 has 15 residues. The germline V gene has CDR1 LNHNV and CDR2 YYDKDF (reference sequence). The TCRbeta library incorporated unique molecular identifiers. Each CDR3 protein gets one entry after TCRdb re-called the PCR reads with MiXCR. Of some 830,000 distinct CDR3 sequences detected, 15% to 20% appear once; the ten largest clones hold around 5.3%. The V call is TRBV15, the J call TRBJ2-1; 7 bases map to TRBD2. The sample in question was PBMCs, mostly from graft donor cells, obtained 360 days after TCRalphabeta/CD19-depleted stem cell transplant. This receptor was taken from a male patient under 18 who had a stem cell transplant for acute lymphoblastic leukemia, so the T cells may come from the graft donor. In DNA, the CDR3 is TGTGCCACCAGCAGGCTCGGGGGGAGCGTCGATGAGCAGTTCTTC. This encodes CATSRLGGSVDEQFF. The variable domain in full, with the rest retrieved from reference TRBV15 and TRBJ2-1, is DAMVIQNPRYQVTQFGKPVTLSCSQTLNHNVMYWYQQKSSQAPKLLFHYYDKDFNNEADTPDNFQSRRPNTSFCFLDIRSPGLGDTAMYLCATSRLGGSVDEQFFGPGTRLTVL.